This T cell receptor (beta chain) was recovered during a study of CD8+ T cells in alopecia areata. Study context: Treated patients received oral tofacitinib, 5 to 10 mg twice daily.

The CDR3 is made up of 14 amino acids. J gave up 0 bases and V 10 bases, and 7 bases lay outside the gene matches. In germline, CDR1 is SGHTA, CDR2 FQGTGA. Sequencing used cDNA as its template, made by extracting RNA and reverse transcribing it. TCRdb's copy holds only in-frame clones and misses some; the assay was immunoSEQ multiplex PCR. The sample shows hundreds of thousands of clones, more than 45% of them seen only once. As to this clone: Its antigen is unknown.

Study outcomes and limitations: Unlike in mice, where it was clearer, TCR sharing across patients was less clear, possibly HLA-related.

The TCR was taken from a human donor with alopecia areata. The chain links TRBV7-3 to TRBJ2-3, with 7 nucleotides matching TRBD2. The sample in question was CD4+ T cells sorted from blood, obtained at week 0. CDR3 DNA sequence: TGTGCCACCTCTCACGGGGGGAGCACAGATACGCAGTATTTT. This codes for CATSHGGSTDTQYF.